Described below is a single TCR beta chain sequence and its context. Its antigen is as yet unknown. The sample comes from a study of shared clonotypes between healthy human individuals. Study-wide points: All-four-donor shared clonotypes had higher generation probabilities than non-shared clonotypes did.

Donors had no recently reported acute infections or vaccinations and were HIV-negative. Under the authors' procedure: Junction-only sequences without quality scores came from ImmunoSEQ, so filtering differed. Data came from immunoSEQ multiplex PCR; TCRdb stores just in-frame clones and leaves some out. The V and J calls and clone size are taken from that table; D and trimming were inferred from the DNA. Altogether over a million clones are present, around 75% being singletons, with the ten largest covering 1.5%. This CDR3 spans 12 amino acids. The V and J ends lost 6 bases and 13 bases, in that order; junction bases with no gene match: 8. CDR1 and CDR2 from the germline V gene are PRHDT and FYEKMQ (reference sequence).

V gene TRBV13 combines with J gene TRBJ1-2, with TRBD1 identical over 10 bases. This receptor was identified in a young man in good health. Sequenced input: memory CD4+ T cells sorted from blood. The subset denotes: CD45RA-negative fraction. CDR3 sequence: CASSSRQGASTF. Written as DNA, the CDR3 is TGTGCCAGCAGTTCGCGACAGGGGGCGAGCACCTTC.